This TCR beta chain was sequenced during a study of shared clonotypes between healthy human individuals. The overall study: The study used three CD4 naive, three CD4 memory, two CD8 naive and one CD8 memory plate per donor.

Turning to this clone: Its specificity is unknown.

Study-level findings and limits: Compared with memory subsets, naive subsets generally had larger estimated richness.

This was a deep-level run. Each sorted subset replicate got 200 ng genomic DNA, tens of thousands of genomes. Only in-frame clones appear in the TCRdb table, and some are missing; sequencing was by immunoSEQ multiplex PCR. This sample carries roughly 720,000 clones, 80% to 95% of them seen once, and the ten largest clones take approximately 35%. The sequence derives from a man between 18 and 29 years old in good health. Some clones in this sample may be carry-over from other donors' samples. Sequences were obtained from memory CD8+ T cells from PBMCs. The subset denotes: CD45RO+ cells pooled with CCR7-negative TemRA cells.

The CDR3 loop reads CASSARGLGKTEAFF. CDR3 nucleotide sequence: TGTGCCAGCAGTGCTCGGGGCCTGGGAAAGACTGAAGCTTTCTTT. This chain uses TRBV25-1 with TRBJ1-1; TRBD1 might be the D (5 bases). Germline V CDR1 and CDR2: MGHDK, SYGVNS. V shed 4 bases and J shed 5 bases, with 17 bases lying between them. There are 15 residues in the CDR3.